A single sample is the source of the 19 T cell receptor beta chains below, sequenced in a study of T cells in Graves' hyperthyroidism and ophthalmopathy. Amplification of TCR beta CDR3 regions was performed using RNA transcripts as template. First-round RT-PCR with HTBI primers amplified the TCR CDR3 region. TCRdb analysed the multiplex PCR reads with MiXCR anew, one entry per CDR3 protein. The sample gives over 350,000 distinct CDR3 sequences, roughly 18% of which show up once; 40% is in the top ten. The sequencing sample was made of blood. These receptors were taken from a man aged 18 to 30 with Graves' ophthalmopathy.

This clonotype was detected ten times or more. The rearrangement links TRBV6-6 to TRBJ1-1, with D unclear. V was clipped by 2 bases and J by 0 bases, with 10 bases between them. The CDR3 is made up of 15 amino acids. CDR1 is MNHNY and CDR2 is SVGAGI in the germline V gene (reference sequence). CDR3 DNA: TGTGCCAGCAGTTACCGTAACCAAGTGAACACTGAAGCTTTCTTT. Encoded protein: CASSYRNQVNTEAFF.

Turning to this clonotype: Given a much more abundant clone one base away, this may be a read error. The chain has TRBV6-1 and TRBJ2-7; D call uncertain. V shed 2 bases and J shed 3 bases, with 5 bases lying between them. The CDR3 has 12 amino acids. Germline CDR1 and CDR2: MNHNS and SASEGT. CDR3 in DNA: TGTGCCAGCAGTGAACCGGGCTACGAGCAGTACTTC. Translation gives CASSEPGYEQYF.

The V call is TRBV19, the J call TRBJ2-1, with 9 nucleotides matching TRBD1. The V segment lost 2 bases and the J segment 6 bases; nucleotides outside the gene matches: 8. There are 16 residues in the CDR3. CDR1 is LNHDA and CDR2 is SQIVND in the germline V gene (reference sequence). The DNA for the CDR3 is TGTGCCAGTAGTATACGCGGGACAGGGCCATCCAATGAGCAGTTCTTC. This sequence encodes CASSIRGTGPSNEQFF.

The chain links TRBV19 to TRBJ1-2; 7 nucleotides align to TRBD1. The trim removed 6 bases at V and 0 bases at J, leaving 10 bases unmatched. The CDR3 has 16 residues. The germline CDR1 and CDR2 sequences are LNHDA and SQIVND (reference sequence). DNA for the CDR3: TGTGCCAGTAGCCCTAGACAGGGTTCGGCTAACTATGGCTACACCTTC. This sequence encodes CASSPRQGSANYGYTF.

This clonotype was observed at least ten times. The CDR3 nucleotides are TGCGCCAGCAGACAAACGGCGGGACAGGGATTAGAGCAGTACTTC. This sequence encodes CASRQTAGQGLEQYF. This sequence joins TRBV4-1 and TRBJ2-7, with TRBD1 identical over 9 bases. This CDR3 comprises 15 residues. The J segment lost 7 bases and the V segment lost 6 bases, leaving 13 bases of the junction unmatched. The germline V gene has CDR1 MGHRA and CDR2 YSYEKL.

This clonotype has a count of ten or more. V and J are TRBV6-1 and TRBJ1-6, with 9 bases identical to TRBD1. The J segment lost 10 bases and the V segment lost 3 bases, leaving 7 bases of the junction unmatched. CDR1 and CDR2 (germline): MNHNS, SASEGT. CDR3 size: 15 residues. CDR3 nucleotides: TGTGCCAGCAGTGACTCTGGACAGGGGCTATCACCCCTCCACTTT. Protein: CASSDSGQGLSPLHF.

This clonotype was found a few times. The V gene is TRBV6-1, the J gene TRBJ2-1; TRBD1 agrees at 7 bases. CDR3 length: 12 amino acids. V shed 6 bases, J shed 10 bases, and the junction held 6 bases outside the gene matches. Germline values: CDR1 MNHNS, CDR2 SASEGT. CDR3 region: CASSPGGSEQFF. As DNA, the CDR3 is TGTGCCAGCAGCCCAGGGGGATCGGAGCAGTTCTTC.

This clonotype was recorded at least ten times. The CDR3 bases are TGTGCCAGCAGGCGACCCTTGGGTACTAACTATGGCTACACCTTC. The encoded protein is CASRRPLGTNYGYTF. This chain links TRBV6-1 with TRBJ1-2; D unclear. Germline V gives CDR1 MNHNS, CDR2 SASEGT. CDR3 length equals 15 residues. V gave up 6 bases and J gave up 0 bases, with 14 bases separating them.

This clonotype was observed a few times. The V gene is TRBV20-1, the J gene TRBJ2-1, with 9 bases aligning to TRBD1. Germline trimming cut 6 bases from V and 1 base from J; bases unmatched to any gene: 4. CDR3 size: 14 residues. Germline V gene lookup returns CDR1 DFQATT and CDR2 SNEGSKA (reference sequence). DNA of the CDR3: TGCAGTGCCAGGGACAGGGAATCCTACAATGAGCAGTTCTTC. It is translated as CSARDRESYNEQFF.

The V call is TRBV9, the J call TRBJ2-5; D gene ambiguous. The CDR3 totals 13 residues. The V and J ends lost 4 bases and 4 bases respectively, with 11 bases between them. The germline CDR1 and CDR2 sequences are SGDLS and YYNGEE. In DNA, the CDR3 is TGTGCCAGCAGCACCCTCCCAGGAGAGACCCAGTACTTC. It specifies CASSTLPGETQYF.

This clonotype has at least ten counts. The V and J genes are TRBV12-3 or TRBV12-4 and TRBJ1-5; TRBD1 might be the D (5 bases). V was trimmed by 6 bases and J by 10 bases, leaving 10 bases between them. This CDR3 has 11 residues. CDR3 loop: CASSRQGPQHF. CDR3 sequence (DNA): TGTGCCAGCAGCCGTCAGGGTCCCCAGCATTTT.

This clonotype was seen many times. V usage is TRBV3-1 and J usage is TRBJ2-1, with D unclear. Germline-derived CDR1 and CDR2 are LGHDT and YNNKEL (reference sequence). V was clipped by 3 bases and J by 2 bases, with 11 bases between them. This CDR3 is 15 amino acids long. The CDR3 is CASSHYSQTYNEQFF. CDR3 in DNA: TGTGCCAGCAGCCACTATTCTCAAACCTACAATGAGCAGTTCTTC.

The table lists this clonotype with many counts. The chain couples TRBV6-1 to TRBJ2-2; the D gene is possibly TRBD2 (5 bases). Per the germline V gene, CDR1 is MNHNS and CDR2 is SASEGT. This CDR3 has 19 amino acids. V lost 2 bases to trimming and J lost 2 bases, with 21 bases between them. The CDR3 loop is CASSERRGLTGFNTGELFF. The CDR3 coding sequence is TGTGCCAGCAGTGAAAGACGAGGGTTAACGGGGTTCAACACCGGGGAGCTGTTTTTT.

This clonotype came up many times. The genes are TRBV11-2 and TRBJ2-1; 7 positions match TRBD1. The germline V gene has CDR1 SGHAT and CDR2 FQNNGV. Unmatched junction bases numbered 2, after V lost 1 base and J lost 5 bases. The CDR3 runs to 14 residues. CDR3 sequence reads: CASSLGGTDNEQFF. CDR3 bases: TGTGCCAGCAGCTTAGGTGGGACAGACAATGAGCAGTTCTTC.

The chain has TRBV12-3 or TRBV12-4 and TRBJ1-6; 10 bases are shared with TRBD1. The CDR3 has 15 amino acids. V lost 3 bases and J lost 9; bases outside the gene matches: 5. The CDR3: CASSLTGGTGSPLHF. Here the CDR3 DNA reads TGTGCCAGCAGTTTGACAGGGGGCACGGGTTCACCCCTCCACTTT.

This clonotype was counted many times. V and J are TRBV27 and TRBJ2-7; 10 bases agree with TRBD2. V was pared by 8 bases and J by 2 bases, with 9 bases of the junction left unmatched. Germline V gene data show CDR1 as MNHEY and CDR2 as SMNVEV (reference sequence). CDR3 length equals 15 residues. The CDR3 DNA reads as TGTGCCAGCGCTCCGGGACTAGCGAACACCTACGAGCAGTACTTC. Translating it yields CASAPGLANTYEQYF.

The chain carries TRBV27 and TRBJ2-7; D may be TRBD1 (6 bases). Germline V gene data show CDR1 as MNHEY and CDR2 as SMNVEV (reference sequence). This CDR3 has 15 residues. Trimming shortened V by 6 bases and J by 7 bases, and 22 bases separated the two germline ends. CDR3 bases: TGTGCCAGCAGCCCCGGGACACCGAGAAGGTCAGAGCAGTACTTC. It yields the protein CASSPGTPRRSEQYF.

This clonotype was counted a single time. An end of the junction does not agree with germline; a read error may underlie this. This chain connects TRBV29-1 to TRBJ2-1; the match to TRBD1 covers 7 bases. Germline CDR1 is SQVTM and CDR2 is ANQGSEA. The CDR3 totals 13 residues. The CDR3 region is CSVRQGSYNGQFF. The CDR3 DNA reads as TGCAGCGTCAGACAGGGCTCCTACAATGGGCAGTTCTTC.

This clonotype was seen only a few times. J is TRBJ2-3 and V is TRBV5-8; possibly TRBD2 for D (5 bases). V lost 2 bases, J lost 5 bases, and 15 bases lay in between. The CDR3 extends over 15 amino acids. CDR1 and CDR2 (germline): SGHTS, YDEGEE. Here the CDR3 reads CASSFRASKLDTQYF. DNA for the CDR3: TGTGCCAGCAGCTTTAGGGCTAGCAAGTTAGATACGCAGTATTTT.